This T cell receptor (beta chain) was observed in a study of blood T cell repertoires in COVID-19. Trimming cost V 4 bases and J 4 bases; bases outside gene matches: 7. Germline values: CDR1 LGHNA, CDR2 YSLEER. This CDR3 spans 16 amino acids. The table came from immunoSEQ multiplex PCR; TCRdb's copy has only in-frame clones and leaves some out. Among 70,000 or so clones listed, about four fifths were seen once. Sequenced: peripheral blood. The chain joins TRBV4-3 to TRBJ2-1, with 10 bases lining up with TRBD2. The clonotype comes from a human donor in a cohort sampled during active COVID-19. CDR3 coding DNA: TGCGCCAGCAGCCCCCTCCCACTAGCGGGATACAATGAGCAGTTCTTC. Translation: CASSPLPLAGYNEQFF.